Listed below are T cell receptor beta chains from one sample, sequenced in a study of OX40 agonist ivuxolimab in advanced cancers. Produced via immunoSEQ multiplex PCR; TCRdb's table is partial and in-frame only. The sample has tens of thousands of clones, about 90% seen once. This material consisted of CD4+ or CD8+ T cells sorted from blood, taken in a trial of the OX40 agonist ivuxolimab. The receptors here all came from an adult with an advanced solid tumor such as melanoma, head and neck, liver or kidney cancer. Each CDR3 is given with its conserved first and last residue. Each record gives: CDR3 DNA, CDR3 protein, clone size, D gene, J gene, CDR3 length, V gene. A D gene is named only where the DNA matches it firmly. The listing skips clone size in some rows; elsewhere it reads once, few, many or a size class.

CDR3nt: TGTGCCAGCAGCTTAGGATCGGGACTTAACAATGAGCAGTTCTTC; CDR3aa: CASSLGSGLNNEQFF; abundance: once; d_gene: NA; j_gene: TRBJ2-1; len: 15; v_gene: TRBV7-9
CDR3nt: TGTGCCAGCAGTTTAGTCAGGGGCAGGGGGAGCGAGCAGTACTTC; CDR3aa: CASSLVRGRGSEQYF; abundance: NA; d_gene: TRBD1; j_gene: TRBJ2-7; len: 15; v_gene: TRBV28
CDR3nt: TGTGCCAGCAGCCCCCCGGGCGAGGGCAACTATGGCTACACCTTC; CDR3aa: CASSPPGEGNYGYTF; abundance: once; d_gene: NA; j_gene: TRBJ1-2; len: 15; v_gene: TRBV5-5
CDR3nt: TGCGCCAGCAGCTTATCAGCGGGAGGGAGAAACACCGGGGAGCTGTTTTTT; CDR3aa: CASSLSAGGRNTGELFF; abundance: NA; d_gene: TRBD2; j_gene: TRBJ2-2; len: 17; v_gene: TRBV5-1
CDR3nt: TGTGCCAGCAGTGGCACATCCTACGAGCAGTACTTC; CDR3aa: CASSGTSYEQYF; abundance: few; d_gene: NA; j_gene: TRBJ2-7; len: 12; v_gene: TRBV6-5
CDR3nt: TGTGCCAGCAGCCTGGGACTAGCGGCCAATGAGCAGTTCTTC; CDR3aa: CASSLGLAANEQFF; abundance: NA; d_gene: TRBD2; j_gene: TRBJ2-1; len: 14; v_gene: TRBV5-4
CDR3nt: TGTGCCAGTAGCTCCGGGACAACAAGCTCCTACGAGCAGTACTTC; CDR3aa: CASSSGTTSSYEQYF; abundance: NA; d_gene: NA; j_gene: TRBJ2-7; len: 15; v_gene: TRBV19
CDR3nt: TGTGCCAGCATTATGACAGGGAACTACGAGCAGTACTTC; CDR3aa: CASIMTGNYEQYF; abundance: NA; d_gene: TRBD1; j_gene: TRBJ2-7; len: 13; v_gene: TRBV6-1
CDR3nt: TGTGCCAGCAGCTTAGAGGTGGGGTACGAGCAGTACTTC; CDR3aa: CASSLEVGYEQYF; abundance: NA; d_gene: NA; j_gene: TRBJ2-7; len: 13; v_gene: TRBV7-6
CDR3nt: TGTGCCAGCAGTTCGGACCAATACAATGAGCAGTTCTTC; CDR3aa: CASSSDQYNEQFF; abundance: NA; d_gene: NA; j_gene: TRBJ2-1; len: 13; v_gene: TRBV27
CDR3nt: TGTGCCAGTAGTATGGGCGGGAACTTCGACGAGCAGTACTTC; CDR3aa: CASSMGGNFDEQYF; abundance: NA; d_gene: NA; j_gene: TRBJ2-7; len: 14; v_gene: TRBV19
CDR3nt: TGCGCCAGCAGCCAAGATGGTCTGAGCCCTACTCATGGCTACACCTTC; CDR3aa: CASSQDGLSPTHGYTF; abundance: NA; d_gene: NA; j_gene: TRBJ1-2; len: 16; v_gene: TRBV4-1
CDR3nt: TGTGCCAGCGGGCTTGCGCCCTACGAGCAGTACTTC; CDR3aa: CASGLAPYEQYF; abundance: NA; d_gene: NA; j_gene: TRBJ2-7; len: 12; v_gene: TRBV6-5
CDR3nt: TGCGCCAGCAGCCAGGAACAGACTAGCGGGAGGGCCCTAGCCTACGAGCAGTACTTC; CDR3aa: CASSQEQTSGRALAYEQYF; abundance: NA; d_gene: TRBD2; j_gene: TRBJ2-7; len: 19; v_gene: TRBV4-1
CDR3nt: TGCGCCAGCAGCCAATGGGGCACTGAAGCTTTCTTT; CDR3aa: CASSQWGTEAFF; abundance: NA; d_gene: NA; j_gene: TRBJ1-1; len: 12; v_gene: TRBV4-3
CDR3nt: TGTGCCAGCAGTGAAGGGACAGCTCTTAATGAAAAACTGTTTTTT; CDR3aa: CASSEGTALNEKLFF; abundance: few; d_gene: TRBD1; j_gene: TRBJ1-4; len: 15; v_gene: TRBV27
CDR3nt: TGTGCCAGCCCGCCCCCCCAACGCACAGATACGCAGTATTTT; CDR3aa: CASPPPQRTDTQYF; abundance: NA; d_gene: NA; j_gene: TRBJ2-3; len: 14; v_gene: TRBV7-9
CDR3nt: TGTGCCAGCAGTTATGCGCGAGAGACCCAGTACTTC; CDR3aa: CASSYARETQYF; abundance: NA; d_gene: NA; j_gene: TRBJ2-5; len: 12; v_gene: TRBV6-5
CDR3nt: TGTGCCAGCGGGACGGGGACAGGCTACTACGAGCAGTACTTC; CDR3aa: CASGTGTGYYEQYF; abundance: NA; d_gene: TRBD1; j_gene: TRBJ2-7; len: 14; v_gene: TRBV28
CDR3nt: TGTGCCAGCAGCGTAGCCAGGGACTATGGCTACACCTTC; CDR3aa: CASSVARDYGYTF; abundance: NA; d_gene: NA; j_gene: TRBJ1-2; len: 13; v_gene: TRBV9
CDR3nt: TGTGCCAGCAGCTTATCGACAGCGAGACGGGGCTACACCTTC; CDR3aa: CASSLSTARRGYTF; abundance: NA; d_gene: NA; j_gene: TRBJ1-2; len: 14; v_gene: TRBV7-9
CDR3nt: TGTGCCAGCAGCCCTGAGAGCAATCAGCCCCAGCATTTT; CDR3aa: CASSPESNQPQHF; abundance: NA; d_gene: NA; j_gene: TRBJ1-5; len: 13; v_gene: TRBV28
CDR3nt: TGCGCCAGCTATCTGAGGGACAGGGGAACTGAAGCTTTCTTT; CDR3aa: CASYLRDRGTEAFF; abundance: NA; d_gene: TRBD1; j_gene: TRBJ1-1; len: 14; v_gene: TRBV5-1
CDR3nt: TGCGCCAGCAACGGACCGGGACAGGGTTTCGAGCAGTACTTC; CDR3aa: CASNGPGQGFEQYF; abundance: NA; d_gene: TRBD1; j_gene: TRBJ2-7; len: 14; v_gene: TRBV10-2
CDR3nt: TGCGCCAGCAGCCAAGTCTCAGGGAACACTGAAGCTTTCTTT; CDR3aa: CASSQVSGNTEAFF; abundance: NA; d_gene: NA; j_gene: TRBJ1-1; len: 14; v_gene: TRBV4-3
CDR3nt: TGCAGCGTTGAAGATACAGACTCCTACGAGCAGTACTTC; CDR3aa: CSVEDTDSYEQYF; abundance: NA; d_gene: NA; j_gene: TRBJ2-7; len: 13; v_gene: TRBV29-1
CDR3nt: TGTGCCAGCAGCTTAGACCCCGGAACAGGGAGGGAGACCCAGTACTTC; CDR3aa: CASSLDPGTGRETQYF; abundance: once; d_gene: NA; j_gene: TRBJ2-5; len: 16; v_gene: TRBV7-9
CDR3nt: TGTGCCAGCAGCTTAAGGGGACCTCCGAACACCGGGGAGCTGTTTTTT; CDR3aa: CASSLRGPPNTGELFF; abundance: NA; d_gene: NA; j_gene: TRBJ2-2; len: 16; v_gene: TRBV7-7
CDR3nt: TGTGCCAGCAGTGAGACTAGCGGGGGGTGGTATGAGCAGTTCTTC; CDR3aa: CASSETSGGWYEQFF; abundance: NA; d_gene: TRBD2; j_gene: TRBJ2-1; len: 15; v_gene: TRBV27
CDR3nt: TGTGCCACCAATATCGGGACTAGCGGGAGTATTGACAATGAGCAGTTCTTC; CDR3aa: CATNIGTSGSIDNEQFF; abundance: NA; d_gene: TRBD2; j_gene: TRBJ2-1; len: 17; v_gene: TRBV15
CDR3nt: TGTGCCAGCAACAGACAGGGGGTTGGAGATACGCAGTATTTT; CDR3aa: CASNRQGVGDTQYF; abundance: NA; d_gene: TRBD1; j_gene: TRBJ2-3; len: 14; v_gene: TRBV9
CDR3nt: TGTGCCATCAGTGAGATGGCGGGAGGGGGAAATGAGCAGTTCTTC; CDR3aa: CAISEMAGGGNEQFF; abundance: NA; d_gene: TRBD2; j_gene: TRBJ2-1; len: 15; v_gene: TRBV10-3
CDR3nt: TGTGCCAGTAGTTGGGGGAGTAGCAATGAGCAGTTCTTC; CDR3aa: CASSWGSSNEQFF; abundance: once; d_gene: NA; j_gene: TRBJ2-1; len: 13; v_gene: TRBV19
CDR3nt: TGTGCCAGCAGTCTTCCTCTTACCACTTACGAGCAGTACTTC; CDR3aa: CASSLPLTTYEQYF; abundance: NA; d_gene: NA; j_gene: TRBJ2-7; len: 14; v_gene: TRBV6-5
CDR3nt: TGTGCCAGCAGTTACGGGGGGGAGGGGGCTTGGAATGAGCAGTTCTTC; CDR3aa: CASSYGGEGAWNEQFF; abundance: NA; d_gene: NA; j_gene: TRBJ2-1; len: 16; v_gene: TRBV6-5
CDR3nt: TGTGCCAGCAGTTACTTGACTAGCGGGATAACCTACGAGCAGTACTTC; CDR3aa: CASSYLTSGITYEQYF; abundance: once; d_gene: TRBD2; j_gene: TRBJ2-7; len: 16; v_gene: TRBV6-5
CDR3nt: TGTGCCAGCAGCTCGCGTACAGGTTGGGAGACCCAGTACTTC; CDR3aa: CASSSRTGWETQYF; abundance: NA; d_gene: NA; j_gene: TRBJ2-5; len: 14; v_gene: TRBV7-9
CDR3nt: TGTGCCAGCAGCTGGACCGGGACGGCCGACTACGAGCAGTACTTC; CDR3aa: CASSWTGTADYEQYF; abundance: NA; d_gene: NA; j_gene: TRBJ2-7; len: 15; v_gene: TRBV7-2
CDR3nt: TGTGCCAGCAGTCGCCTGCATTCTAGCACAGATACGCAGTATTTT; CDR3aa: CASSRLHSSTDTQYF; abundance: NA; d_gene: NA; j_gene: TRBJ2-3; len: 15; v_gene: TRBV2
CDR3nt: TGTGCCATCAGTGGATCCGAGCCCGACAGGGGGATGATCTCCTACGAGCAGTACTTC; CDR3aa: CAISGSEPDRGMISYEQYF; abundance: NA; d_gene: TRBD1; j_gene: TRBJ2-7; len: 19; v_gene: TRBV10-3
CDR3nt: TGTGCCAGCAGTTTTTTTAGCGGGAATGCCTACGAGCAGTACTTC; CDR3aa: CASSFFSGNAYEQYF; abundance: NA; d_gene: TRBD2; j_gene: TRBJ2-7; len: 15; v_gene: TRBV27